The rows below give T cell receptor beta chains drawn from one sample of a study of memory CD8 T cells in hepatitis C reinfection. Produced via immunoSEQ multiplex PCR; TCRdb's table is partial and in-frame only. Here the sample spans approximately 52,000 clones, about nine tenths being singletons. The sequencing sample was made of naive CD8+ T cells sorted from blood. These receptor sequences come from a man aged 18 to 29 with hepatitis C virus infection. Both conserved end residues are part of each CDR3. A clone size is listed for some rows: how often the clone was seen (once, few, many), or a class if it is expanded.

size,J,V,CDR3
-,TRBJ2-1,TRBV5-1,CASSFLAVGDNEQFF
-,TRBJ1-2,TRBV6-5,CASRQGADGYTF
-,TRBJ2-3,TRBV6-8,CASSYGADRGASTDTQYF
-,TRBJ2-5,TRBV5-4,CASSLAGGGGNEETQYF
few,TRBJ1-1,TRBV29-1,CSVDHTNTEAFF
-,TRBJ1-2,TRBV27,CAGSLGRDSYGYTF
-,-,TRBV28,CASSFSGTGLSEQYF
-,TRBJ1-2,TRBV2,CASSETRTGPLGYTF
-,TRBJ2-5,TRBV6-5,CASSYKGLAGEKYF
-,TRBJ2-7,TRBV27,CASSFQGANEQYF
-,TRBJ2-1,TRBV5-1,CASSTGLAGEGNEQFF
-,TRBJ2-1,TRBV10-3,CASGEAGGDEQFF
-,TRBJ1-1,TRBV29-1,CSVEPFLRDRNTEAFF
-,TRBJ2-5,TRBV7-3,CASSLTGLEETQYF
-,TRBJ2-3,TRBV6-5,CASSRTGGTDTQYF
-,TRBJ1-2,TRBV10-2,CASSGQGKANYGYTF
-,TRBJ2-1,TRBV9,CASSPRTASSYNEQFF
-,TRBJ2-2,TRBV28,CASSLSTSGGTGELFF
-,TRBJ2-2,TRBV7-7,CASSSGQGSGELFF
-,TRBJ1-2,TRBV29-1,CSVEDQDREGYTF
-,TRBJ2-1,TRBV7-8,CASSQTPARGPDNEQFF
-,TRBJ2-1,TRBV13,CASSLSSQTFRNEQFF
few,TRBJ2-7,TRBV9,CASSVGSQGTSYEQYF
-,TRBJ2-7,TRBV6-5,CASSYSSGGGEQYF
-,TRBJ2-7,TRBV27,CASSFSGIGSEQYF
-,TRBJ2-5,TRBV7-9,CASSLLAGGAGETQYF
-,TRBJ2-3,TRBV6-6,CASSPQGPDTQYF
-,TRBJ2-2,TRBV27,CASSLGGGAGELFF
-,TRBJ2-2,TRBV19,CATDGASGGGELFF
-,TRBJ2-5,TRBV4-1,CASSSLGQFQETQYF
-,-,TRBV5-5,CASSDSYEQYF
-,TRBJ2-3,TRBV4-1,CASSQTSGMADTQYF
-,TRBJ2-5,TRBV6-6,CASRALATQETQYF
-,TRBJ1-6,TRBV6-1,CASRGQSSYNSPLHF
-,TRBJ2-1,TRBV7-9,CASSSLLAGGSTVYNEQFF
-,TRBJ2-3,TRBV28,CASSTYTDTQYF
-,TRBJ2-7,TRBV9,CASSVAAAGGYEQYF
-,TRBJ2-3,TRBV7-9,CASSSGRDTQYF
once,TRBJ2-3,TRBV27,CASRAGTSGYTDTQYF
-,TRBJ1-5,TRBV28,CASSPSGQPNQPQHF
-,TRBJ1-1,TRBV6-5,CASSPGVLTEAFF